These 32 T cell receptor beta chains were all obtained from the same sample, sequenced in a study of T cells after yellow fever vaccination (dated 2019 in TCRdb). Sample treatment or condition, as interpreted from the label and publication: live attenuated yellow fever vaccine strain. Libraries came from 5' RACE. The sequencer listed for this sample is Illumina HiSeq 2500. TCRdb applied fastp at Q25 and MiXCR to the public reads, then kept only in-frame beta chains. Every CDR3 protein is listed once, alongside the most common genes and DNA of its rows. The sample yields 150,000 to 200,000 distinct CDR3 sequences; approximately 6.2% were counted once. Roughly 3% of the sample is held by the ten biggest clonotypes. The sample in question was CD4+ T cells sorted from PBMCs, obtained on the day of the first yellow fever vaccination. The origin of the receptors is a man younger than 30 who received the YFV17D yellow fever vaccine.

This clonotype was counted a few times. The chain has TRBV18 and TRBJ2-1; D might be TRBD1 (6 bases). In germline, CDR1 is KGHSH, CDR2 LQKENI. V shed 4 bases and J shed 6 bases, with 16 bases lying between them. The CDR3 totals 15 residues. CDR3 nucleotides: TGTGCCAGCTCACGCCAGGGGAGTTTTGGCAATGAGCAGTTCTTC. This codes for CASSRQGSFGNEQFF.

This clonotype was detected ten times or more. Written as DNA, the CDR3 is TGCAGTGCTAGTCCCATAGCGGGGGTCACAGATACGCAGTATTTT. Translated, it gives CSASPIAGVTDTQYF. V is TRBV20-1 and J is TRBJ2-3; 9 bases agree with TRBD2. The CDR3 covers 15 residues. Germline lookup yields CDR1 DFQATT and CDR2 SNEGSKA (reference sequence). The V gene end was trimmed by 3 bases and the J gene end by 2 bases; junction bases not matched to a gene: 6.

Many counts were recorded for this clonotype. The rearrangement links TRBV4-2 to TRBJ1-2, with D tentatively TRBD1 (5 bases). The CDR3 consists of 15 residues. The germline CDR1 and CDR2 sequences are LGHNA and YNFKEQ. V was trimmed by 0 bases and J by 5 bases, leaving 13 bases between them. The DNA of the CDR3 is TGTGCCAGCAGCCAAGATAGGACAACGGGGTATGGCTACACCTTC. It encodes CASSQDRTTGYGYTF.

Comment on this clonotype: A much larger clonotype is one base distant, so this may be a read error. The chain links TRBV12-3 or TRBV12-4 to TRBJ1-1, with 7 bases that match TRBD1. The J segment lost 7 bases and the V segment lost 8 bases, leaving 13 bases of the junction unmatched. CDR3 length: 14 residues. DNA for the CDR3: TGTGCCAGCGGTGCAGACCGGGACAGTGTTGAAGCTTTCTTT. This translates into CASGADRDSVEAFF.

At least ten counts were recorded for this clonotype. The CDR3 here is CASSPVSGLAGIIQYF. CDR3 DNA sequence: TGCGCCAGCAGCCCGGTATCCGGACTAGCGGGGATAATTCAGTACTTC. The V gene is TRBV4-1, the J gene TRBJ2-4, with 12 bases lining up with TRBD2. V lost 4 bases and J lost 10; bases outside the gene matches: 11. This CDR3 spans 16 amino acids. Germline V gives CDR1 MGHRA, CDR2 YSYEKL.

This clonotype was counted at least ten times. The CDR3 DNA reads TGTGCCAGCAGTAAAGGACAGGGGGCGCGAACCGGGGAGCTGTTTTTT. This gives the protein CASSKGQGARTGELFF. The genes are TRBV6-1 and TRBJ2-2; 11 bases line up with TRBD1. This CDR3 is 16 amino acids long. V trimming: 5 bases; J trimming: 5 bases; junction bases outside the gene matches: 7. CDR1 is MNHNS and CDR2 is SASEGT in the germline V gene.

This clonotype was seen more than once but under ten times. The chain has TRBV5-1 and TRBJ2-1; 7 bases are a match to TRBD2. The CDR3 length is 15 residues. Germline V lookup: CDR1 SGHRS, CDR2 YFSETQ. The J segment lost 8 bases and the V segment lost 0 bases, leaving 8 bases of the junction unmatched. CDR3 in amino acids: CASSLVLGGIDEQFF. The CDR3 DNA reads TGCGCCAGCAGCTTGGTTCTGGGGGGGATCGATGAGCAGTTCTTC.

The CDR3 sequence: CASSYGGQPPFLNTEAFF. For the CDR3, the DNA is TGTGCCAGCAGTTACGGGGGACAACCTCCTTTCCTGAACACTGAAGCTTTCTTT. The chain links TRBV6-5 to TRBJ1-1, with D possibly being TRBD1 (6 bases). V gave up 2 bases and J gave up 0 bases, with 19 bases separating them. There are 18 residues in the CDR3. Germline CDR1 reads MNHEY; CDR2 reads SVGAGI.

Many counts were recorded for this clonotype. The rearrangement links TRBV6-5 to TRBJ1-5; perhaps TRBD1 as D (6 bases). The CDR3 has 15 residues. Trimming pared 5 bases from V and 0 bases from J, leaving 11 bases between. Germline V CDR1 and CDR2: MNHEY, SVGAGI. The CDR3 DNA sequence: TGTGCCAGCAGTCCTACAGGGAATAGCAATCAGCCCCAGCATTTT. It codes for CASSPTGNSNQPQHF.

The chain has TRBV18 and TRBJ2-1; D perhaps matches TRBD2 (6 bases). The germline CDR1 and CDR2 sequences are KGHSH and LQKENI. The CDR3 runs 15 residues. V was clipped by 3 bases and J by 1 base, with 10 bases between them. The CDR3 region is CASSPRGNSYNEQFF. DNA for the CDR3: TGTGCCAGCTCACCTCGGGGGAATTCCTACAATGAGCAGTTCTTC. Full variable domain (remainder filled in from reference TRBV18 and TRBJ2-1): NAGVMQNPRHLVRRRGQEARLRCSPMKGHSHVYWYRQLPEEGLKFMVYLQKENIIDESGMPKERFSAEFPKEGPSILRIQQVVRGDSAAYFCASSPRGNSYNEQFFGPGTRLTVL.

The chain recombines TRBV20-1 with TRBJ2-1; D is unresolved. The CDR3 length is 13 residues. Germline assignment: CDR1 DFQATT and CDR2 SNEGSKA (reference sequence). Trimming pared 5 bases from V and 7 bases from J, leaving 15 bases between. CDR3 coding DNA: TGCAGTGCTCCCCGCCCCCCCGAAAATGAGCAGTTCTTC. This codes for CSAPRPPENEQFF.

V and J are TRBV7-2 and TRBJ1-1; D remains unclear. Looked up from germline, CDR1 is SGHTA and CDR2 is FQGNSA. Trimming took 4 bases from V and 3 from J, leaving 12 bases between them. This CDR3 has 14 amino acids. The CDR3 nucleotides are TGTGCCAGCAGCTCGCCAGGCGGTTACACTGAAGCTTTCTTT. This gives the protein CASSSPGGYTEAFF.

V and J are TRBV11-2 and TRBJ2-3; TRBD2 matches at 8 bases. The J segment lost 5 bases and the V segment lost 2 bases, leaving 15 bases of the junction unmatched. The CDR3 runs to 18 residues. Germline CDR1 reads SGHAT; CDR2 reads FQNNGV. The CDR3 sequence is CASSLPRGGLLSEDTQYF. The CDR3 DNA reads TGTGCCAGCAGCTTACCACGGGGGGGCCTCCTATCTGAAGATACGCAGTATTTT.

This clonotype was counted ten times or more. The V and J genes are TRBV12-3 or TRBV12-4 and TRBJ1-2; D is possibly TRBD1 (6 bases). V shed 8 bases and J shed 5 bases, with 12 bases lying between them. The CDR3 covers 12 residues. The CDR3 loop reads CASARGIYGYTF. Written as DNA, the CDR3 is TGTGCCAGCGCGAGGGGGATATATGGCTACACCTTC.

This clonotype was seen a handful of times. V is TRBV3-1 and J is TRBJ2-5; 13 bases are shared with TRBD2. The V segment lost 1 base and the J segment 7 bases; nucleotides outside the gene matches: 6. Germline CDR1 and CDR2: LGHDT and YNNKEL (reference sequence). The CDR3 loop spans 16 amino acids. The CDR3 DNA reads as TGTGCCAGCAGCCAAGTTATACTAGCGGGGGGGGGGACCCAGTACTTC. This translates into CASSQVILAGGGTQYF.

This clonotype has just a few counts. The chain couples TRBV5-4 to TRBJ2-3, with 8 bases that match TRBD2. The trim removed 0 bases at V and 3 bases at J, leaving 3 bases unmatched. There are 15 residues in the CDR3. From germline, CDR1 is SGHNT and CDR2 YYREEE (reference sequence). CDR3 region: CASSLAERGTDTQYF. The DNA for the CDR3 is TGTGCCAGCAGCTTGGCCGAGCGGGGGACAGATACGCAGTATTTT.

This chain connects TRBV5-1 to TRBJ2-3; 10 bases agree with TRBD1. The CDR3 consists of 14 residues. V was clipped by 2 bases and J by 6 bases; unmatched bases: 3. Germline CDR1 is SGHRS and CDR2 is YFSETQ. The CDR3 DNA reads TGCGCCAGCAGCTTTGGACAGGGGGGCGATACGCAGTATTTT. It translates to CASSFGQGGDTQYF.

This clonotype showed up many times. The CDR3 nucleotides read TGTGCCAGCAGTGAAACGCGGCAGATCTACGAGCAGTACGTC. It encodes CASSETRQIYEQYV. The rearrangement uses TRBV2 and TRBJ2-7; D gene unclear. V lost 2 bases and J lost 3, with 11 bases in between. From germline, CDR1 is SNHLY and CDR2 FYNNEI. The length of the CDR3 is 14 residues.

This clonotype has only a few counts. The V and J genes are TRBV12-3 or TRBV12-4 and TRBJ1-4; 7 bases are a match to TRBD1. CDR3 size: 18 residues. The V and J ends lost 4 bases and 0 bases, in that order; junction bases with no gene match: 11. The CDR3 here is CASSSAGGRHPTNEKLFF. Here the CDR3 DNA reads TGTGCCAGCAGTTCCGCAGGGGGGAGACATCCAACTAATGAAAAACTGTTTTTT.

This clonotype came up many times. The chain recombines TRBV7-9 with TRBJ2-1; D is perhaps TRBD1 (5 bases). This CDR3 is 13 amino acids long. CDR1 is SEHNR and CDR2 is FQNEAQ in the germline V gene (reference sequence). The ends were cut back, 1 base at V and 6 bases at J, with 7 bases in the middle. CDR3 sequence: CASSLGRANEQFF. In DNA, the CDR3 is TGTGCCAGCAGCTTAGGCAGGGCCAATGAGCAGTTCTTC.

This clonotype was picked up many times. The chain links TRBV6-1 to TRBJ1-1; D perhaps matches TRBD1 (6 bases). The CDR3 is 14 amino acids. CDR1 MNHNS and CDR2 SASEGT come from the germline V gene. The V end was cut by 5 bases, the J end by 3 bases, with 13 bases between. CDR3 sequence (DNA): TGTGCCAGCAGTATAACAGGGAAGGACACTGAAGCTTTCTTT. As protein: CASSITGKDTEAFF.

This clonotype has a count of ten or more. The chain employs TRBV7-9 and TRBJ2-1; 11 nucleotides agree with TRBD1. The germline V gene encodes CDR1 SEHNR and CDR2 FQNEAQ (reference sequence). This CDR3 spans 15 amino acids. V shed 5 bases and J 7 bases; nucleotides not matched to a gene: 7. The CDR3 spells CASSTDRGLGNEQFF. For the CDR3, the DNA is TGTGCCAGCAGCACGGACAGGGGGCTTGGGAATGAGCAGTTCTTC.

The V gene is TRBV20-1, the J gene TRBJ2-7; 9 bases agree with TRBD2. V was pared by 4 bases and J by 4 bases, with 8 bases of the junction left unmatched. Germline CDR1 and CDR2: DFQATT and SNEGSKA (reference sequence). This CDR3 comprises 14 residues. This chain's CDR3 is CSAMTASGDYEQYF. CDR3 nucleotide sequence: TGCAGTGCTATGACGGCTAGCGGGGATTACGAGCAGTACTTC.

This clonotype was observed at least ten times. This chain joins TRBV6-5 and TRBJ1-1; D call uncertain. Per germline, CDR1 MNHEY and CDR2 SVGAGI. The CDR3 length is 14 residues. With 0 bases removed from V and 6 bases from J, the gap between germline ends came to 11 bases. CDR3 nucleotides: TGTGCCAGCAGTTACTCGGAGGGCCGTGCTGAAGCTTTCTTT. It codes for CASSYSEGRAEAFF.

This clonotype showed up many times. This sequence joins TRBV10-3 and TRBJ1-6; D is unclear. Trimming removed 7 bases from V and 8 bases from J, with 15 bases in between. The CDR3 spans 14 residues. CDR1 is ENHRY, CDR2 SYGVKD, per germline. The CDR3 DNA reads as TGTGCCATCACCACGGACCCGAGGGATTCACCCCTCCACTTT. Encoded protein: CAITTDPRDSPLHF.

This clonotype was seen at least ten times. V and J are TRBV30 and TRBJ2-7; D gene unclear. The CDR3 sequence is 11 residues long. CDR1 is GTSNPN, CDR2 SVGIG, per germline (reference sequence). With 7 bases removed from V and 2 bases from J, the gap between germline ends came to 9 bases. In DNA form, the CDR3 reads TGTGCCTTTTCCCGCGCCTACGAGCAGTACTTC. It codes for CAFSRAYEQYF. Supplemented by reference TRBV30 and TRBJ2-7, the full variable domain reads SQTIHQWPATLVQPVGSPLSLECTVEGTSNPNLYWYRQAAGRGLQLLFYSVGIGQISSEVPQNLSASRPQDRQFILSSKKLLLSDSGFYLCAFSRAYEQYFGPGTRLTVT.

This clonotype was observed many times. The chain carries TRBV4-2 and TRBJ2-7; D ambiguous. This CDR3 spans 12 amino acids. V lost 0 bases and J lost 6, with 6 bases in between. The germline gives CDR1 LGHNA, CDR2 YNFKEQ. The CDR3 DNA reads as TGTGCCAGCAGCCAAGATAAGAGCGAGCAGTACTTC. Translation: CASSQDKSEQYF.

This clonotype has more than one count but fewer than ten. V is TRBV20-1 and J is TRBJ2-4; the D gene could be TRBD1 or TRBD2 (5 bases each). Trimming shortened V by 0 bases and J by 7 bases, and 10 bases separated the two germline ends. This CDR3 has 13 residues. The germline CDR1 and CDR2 sequences are DFQATT and SNEGSKA (reference sequence). CDR3 sequence (DNA): TGCAGTGCTAGAGATCCCTGGGACAACATTCAGTACTTC. Translated: CSARDPWDNIQYF.

This clonotype was counted ten times or more. CDR3 protein: CASSPTSRNIQYF. Here the CDR3 DNA reads TGTGCCAGCAGTCCGACTAGTCGAAACATTCAGTACTTC. The chain recombines TRBV12-3 or TRBV12-4 with TRBJ2-4; TRBD2 is a possible D gene (6 bases). The length of the CDR3 is 13 residues. Trimming took off 5 bases at V and 6 bases at J, with 11 bases between the two ends.

This clonotype was picked up many times. J is TRBJ2-2 and V is TRBV7-6; D might be TRBD1 (5 bases). V shed 2 bases and J shed 3 bases, with 10 bases lying between them. CDR3 size: 15 residues. The germline CDR1 and CDR2 sequences are SGHVS and FNYEAQ. DNA for the CDR3: TGTGCCAGCAGCTTACAGGGTGGCGACACCGGGGAGCTGTTTTTT. This gives the protein CASSLQGGDTGELFF.

Only a few counts were recorded for this clonotype. V and J are TRBV7-2 and TRBJ1-6; D gene ambiguous. Looked up from germline, CDR1 is SGHTA and CDR2 is FQGNSA. Deletions cut 7 bases from V and 0 bases from J, with 13 bases between. The CDR3 has 16 residues. The CDR3 sequence: CASTLAVLSYNSPLHF. The CDR3 DNA sequence: TGTGCCAGCACCCTAGCGGTGCTCTCCTATAATTCACCCCTCCACTTT. Full variable domain (outside the CDR3, taken from reference TRBV7-2 and TRBJ1-6): GAGVSQSPSNKVTEKGKDVELRCDPISGHTALYWYRQSLGQGLEFLIYFQGNSAPDKSGLPSDRFSAERTGGSVSTLTIQRTQQEDSAVYLCASTLAVLSYNSPLHFGNGTRLTVT.

Many counts were recorded for this clonotype. In DNA form, the CDR3 reads TGTGCCAGCAGCCAAGGCCCTGACGGAGGGTCTGGCTACACCTTC. This sequence encodes CASSQGPDGGSGYTF. The gene calls are TRBV3-1 and TRBJ1-2; D unresolved. The V gene lost 1 base and the J gene lost 7 bases, with 16 bases spanning the gap. This CDR3 is 15 amino acids long. Germline-derived CDR1 and CDR2 are LGHDT and YNNKEL (reference sequence).